This T cell receptor beta chain was identified in a study of CD8 T cells in Susac syndrome. Trimming removed 3 bases from V and 7 bases from J; junction bases left unmatched: 4. The CDR3 contains 14 residues. Germline V gene sequence: CDR1 SGDLS, CDR2 YYNGEE. Random-hexamer reverse transcription was applied to roughly 0.5 to 1 ug RNA. TCRdb passed the immunoSEQ multiplex PCR reads through MiXCR, listing each CDR3 protein once. The sample lists approximately 110,000 distinct CDR3 sequences, 93% occurring once. The TCR comes from a human donor with multiple sclerosis. The chain carries TRBV9 and TRBJ2-1, with 10 bases lining up with TRBD2. Specimen: CD8+ T cells from PBMCs. The CDR3 protein is CASSERTSGNEQFF. The DNA of the CDR3 is TGTGCCAGCAGCGAGAGGACTAGCGGAAATGAGCAGTTCTTC.